These 32 T cell receptor beta chains originate from one sample sequenced in a study of T cell clones after liver transplantation (dated by TCRdb to the late 2010s). Library preparation used the immunoSEQ multiplex PCR assay. TCRdb retrieved this table from immuneACCESS and kept in-frame rearrangements only. Not all clones are present; in checked studies, unresolved V genes account for under half, and no reason is known for the remainder. For this sample the table gives roughly 60,000 clones, of which 70% to 80% were detected only once. Roughly 2.8% of the sample is held by the ten biggest clonotypes. Material: CD4+ T cells from blood, obtained at the roughly 15-month timepoint. The receptors were sampled from a human patient who received a liver transplant. Following transplantation, part of the T cell population may be supplied by the graft donor rather than the patient.

V and J are TRBV30 and TRBJ1-6, with D maybe TRBD1 (6 bases). Germline lookup yields CDR1 GTSNPN and CDR2 SVGIG (reference sequence). This CDR3 contains 15 residues. The V and J ends lost 4 bases and 6 bases respectively, with 16 bases between them. The CDR3 DNA reads as TGTGCCTGGACACTAACAGGGCTGGGTAATTCACCCCTCCACTTT. Translation: CAWTLTGLGNSPLHF.

CDR3 sequence (DNA): TGTGCCAGCAGTTTAGCGGGACCGAACACCGGGGAGCTGTTTTTT. Protein sequence: CASSLAGPNTGELFF. The chain has TRBV28 and TRBJ2-2; D perhaps matches TRBD2 (6 bases). V dropped 2 bases and J dropped 0 bases, with 7 bases sitting between them. Per the germline V gene, CDR1 is MDHEN and CDR2 is SYDVKM. The CDR3 extends over 15 amino acids.

This chain joins TRBV5-1 and TRBJ1-1; maybe TRBD1 (5 bases). The V end lost 0 bases, the J end lost 4 bases, and 10 bases lay between the germline ends. The CDR3 sequence is 14 residues long. The germline V gene encodes CDR1 SGHRS and CDR2 YFSETQ. The CDR3 spells CASSLANGATEAFF. Here the CDR3 DNA reads TGCGCCAGCAGCTTGGCCAACGGGGCCACTGAAGCTTTCTTT. Full variable domain (outside the CDR3, taken from reference TRBV5-1 and TRBJ1-1): KAGVTQTPRYLIKTRGQQVTLSCSPISGHRSVSWYQQTPGQGLQFLFEYFSETQRNKGNFPGRFSGRQFSNSRSEMNVSTLELGDSALYLCASSLANGATEAFFGQGTRLTVV.

The CDR3: CASRTGGSTEAFF. As DNA, the CDR3 is TGCGCCAGCCGCACAGGGGGAAGCACTGAAGCTTTCTTT. The chain joins TRBV5-1 to TRBJ1-1; 8 nucleotides line up with TRBD1. Germline lookup yields CDR1 SGHRS and CDR2 YFSETQ. The CDR3 covers 13 residues. Trimming at V came to 7 bases and at J to 4 bases, leaving 6 bases not matched to a gene.

The CDR3 DNA sequence: TGTGCCAGCAGTGACGCCAGGACAGGGAACTATGGCTACACCTTC. Translation gives CASSDARTGNYGYTF. The chain links TRBV6-1 to TRBJ1-2; 8 bases fit TRBD1. With 3 bases clipped from V and 2 bases from J, the junction kept 5 bases outside the gene matches. CDR3 length: 15 residues. Germline assignment: CDR1 MNHNS and CDR2 SASEGT.

V and J are TRBV14 and TRBJ1-2; D ambiguous. V lost 0 bases and J 8 bases, leaving 10 bases between the germline ends. Germline CDR1 reads SGHDN; CDR2 reads FVKESK. The length of the CDR3 is 13 residues. This chain's CDR3 is CASSQDSAYGYTF. CDR3 in DNA: TGTGCCAGCAGCCAAGATTCCGCCTACGGCTACACCTTC.

The V gene is TRBV11-3, the J gene TRBJ2-1; D is undetermined. V gave up 5 bases and J gave up 2 bases, with 10 bases separating them. The germline gives CDR1 SGHNT, CDR2 YENEEA. The CDR3 length is 14 residues. CDR3 DNA sequence: TGTGCCAGCAGCCCCCTAAGTACCTACAATGAGCAGTTCTTC. Amino acids: CASSPLSTYNEQFF.

The rearrangement joins TRBV12-5 to TRBJ1-5; tentative D call: TRBD1 (5 bases). From germline, CDR1 is LGHNT and CDR2 FRNRAP. Between the trimmed V and J ends, which lost 2 bases and 1 base, there was a span of 15 bases. The CDR3 has 17 residues. The CDR3 DNA sequence: TGTGCTAGTGGTTTGCTACCGGGAGGGGAGAGCAATCAGCCCCAGCATTTT. Its protein is CASGLLPGGESNQPQHF.

The gene calls are TRBV5-5 and TRBJ1-5; a weak D match, TRBD1 (5 bases). V was trimmed by 4 bases and J by 6 bases, leaving 17 bases between them. This CDR3 comprises 15 residues. In germline, CDR1 is SGHKS, CDR2 YYEKEE (reference sequence). CDR3 loop: CASSLYSGAGQPQHF. The DNA of the CDR3 is TGTGCCAGCAGCCTCTATTCCGGGGCAGGTCAGCCCCAGCATTTT.

The chain recombines TRBV30 with TRBJ2-7; D possibly uses TRBD1 or TRBD2 (5 bases each). The ends were cut back, 2 bases at V and 3 bases at J, with 8 bases in the middle. Per germline, CDR1 GTSNPN and CDR2 SVGIG (reference sequence). The CDR3 spans 12 residues. The CDR3 DNA reads as TGTGCCTGGAGTAGAGGGGACTACGAGCAGTACTTC. This translates into CAWSRGDYEQYF.

This clone has more than one count but fewer than ten. This chain uses TRBV19 with TRBJ2-3; the match to TRBD2 covers 8 bases. The CDR3 covers 15 residues. The V gene end was trimmed by 6 bases and the J gene end by 1 base; junction bases not matched to a gene: 6. Germline V gene lookup returns CDR1 LNHDA and CDR2 SQIVND (reference sequence). The CDR3 region is CASRGSGVGTDTQYF. The DNA for the CDR3 is TGTGCCAGTAGAGGTAGCGGGGTCGGCACAGATACGCAGTATTTT.

This clone was seen only once. The chain combines TRBV15 with TRBJ2-2; no clear D. CDR3 size: 17 residues. Germline V lookup: CDR1 LNHNV, CDR2 YYDKDF (reference sequence). The V end lost 1 base, the J end lost 6 bases, and 18 bases lay between the germline ends. The CDR3 nucleotides are TGTGCCACCAGCAGAGTAGCAGACACCCGAGTGTCCGGGGAGCTGTTTTTT. Amino acids: CATSRVADTRVSGELFF.

This clone was seen a single time. This CDR3 is CASSNPGLAGSGGLQETQYF. In nucleotides, the CDR3 is TGTGCCAGCAGCAATCCGGGACTAGCGGGATCAGGAGGACTCCAAGAGACCCAGTACTTC. V usage is TRBV14 and J usage is TRBJ2-5; 13 bases are a match to TRBD2. The V and J ends lost 5 bases and 1 base, in that order; junction bases with no gene match: 16. This CDR3 spans 20 amino acids. The germline V gene encodes CDR1 SGHDN and CDR2 FVKESK.

The CDR3, as DNA: TGTGCCAGTAGTATAGATGACGGCGGACCTCGGGTTGTGAGCAATCAGCCCCAGCATTTT. Translated, it gives CASSIDDGGPRVVSNQPQHF. This sequence joins TRBV19 and TRBJ1-5; D gene uncertain. This CDR3 is built from 20 residues. CDR1 and CDR2 from the germline V gene are LNHDA and SQIVND (reference sequence). V lost 0 bases, J lost 1 base, and 22 bases lay in between.

The chain joins TRBV6-5 to TRBJ1-3, with a possible D match to TRBD1 (5 bases). The length of the CDR3 is 16 residues. The germline V gene encodes CDR1 MNHEY and CDR2 SVGAGI. V was shortened by 0 bases and J by 4 bases, with 13 bases between the two germline ends. CDR3 bases: TGTGCCAGCAGTTACTCGATCGGGGGGTCAGGAAACACCATATATTTT. It encodes CASSYSIGGSGNTIYF.

The CDR3 is CASSKGQFSTDTQYF. CDR3 nucleotide sequence: TGTGCCAGTAGTAAGGGACAGTTTAGCACAGATACGCAGTATTTT. The gene calls are TRBV19 and TRBJ2-3; TRBD1 matches 7 bases. The CDR3 has 15 residues. The junction had 4 bases not matched to a gene; V was cut back by 4 bases and J by 0 bases. Germline V gene data show CDR1 as LNHDA and CDR2 as SQIVND (reference sequence).

This clone was seen only once. The chain is built from TRBV9 and TRBJ2-1, with 8 bases identical to TRBD2. The CDR3 consists of 16 residues. Germline V gives CDR1 SGDLS, CDR2 YYNGEE. V shed 4 bases, J shed 6 bases, and the junction held 12 bases outside the gene matches. CDR3 sequence (DNA): TGTGCCAGCAGCCCCAGCCCGACGGGGGGGCGCAATGAGCAGTTCTTC. The encoded protein is CASSPSPTGGRNEQFF. Supplemented by reference TRBV9 and TRBJ2-1, the full variable domain reads DSGVTQTPKHLITATGQRVTLRCSPRSGDLSVYWYQQSLDQGLQFLIQYYNGEERAKGNILERFSAQQFPDLHSELNLSSLELGDSALYFCASSPSPTGGRNEQFFGPGTRLTVL.

This rearrangement joins TRBV7-9 to TRBJ1-4; D is unresolved. The CDR3 extends over 15 amino acids. V lost 1 base to trimming and J lost 5 bases, with 11 bases between them. Germline-derived CDR1 and CDR2 are SEHNR and FQNEAQ (reference sequence). The CDR3 nucleotides read TGTGCCAGCAGCTTAGGGGCAGTCTCCAATGAAAAACTGTTTTTT. Translating it yields CASSLGAVSNEKLFF.

Note on this clone: The same CDR3 also results from other DNA sequences found in this sample. CDR3 coding DNA: TGTGCCAGCAGCCTCGGGACAGGCGAGCAGTACTTC. This sequence encodes CASSLGTGEQYF. This rearrangement joins TRBV7-2 to TRBJ2-7; TRBD1 aligns across 8 bases. From germline, CDR1 is SGHTA and CDR2 FQGNSA. V dropped 5 bases and J dropped 6; count of bases not matched to a gene: 3. This CDR3 is built from 12 residues.

The chain couples TRBV10-1 to TRBJ2-1, with 15 bases aligning to TRBD2. Unmatched junction bases numbered 5, after V lost 10 bases and J lost 1 base. CDR1 is WNHNN, CDR2 SYGVQD, per germline (reference sequence). This CDR3 has 16 amino acids. As DNA, the CDR3 is TGCGCCAACCCCGGGACTAGCGGGAGGTCCTACAATGAGCAGTTCTTC. It translates to CANPGTSGRSYNEQFF.

The rearrangement uses TRBV19 and TRBJ2-2; possible D gene TRBD2, 6 bases. The CDR3 is 16 residues long. Trimming cost V 6 bases and J 7 bases, with 21 bases left between them. Germline V CDR1 and CDR2: LNHDA, SQIVND (reference sequence). The CDR3 is CASRVGGAGAYGELFF. The CDR3 DNA reads TGTGCCAGTAGGGTCGGCGGGGCAGGTGCTTACGGGGAGCTGTTTTTT.

This chain connects TRBV7-9 to TRBJ1-1, with 11 nucleotides matching TRBD1. Germline CDR1 SEHNR, CDR2 FQNEAQ (reference sequence). This CDR3 contains 13 residues. The V gene end was trimmed by 4 bases and the J gene end by 10 bases; junction bases not matched to a gene: 5. CDR3 nucleotide sequence: TGTGCCAGCAGCTCGGGACAGGGGGTCGGAGCTTTCTTT. The encoded protein is CASSSGQGVGAFF.

This CDR3 reads CASSTRAASYEQYV. DNA for the CDR3: TGTGCCAGCAGCACCCGAGCGGCAAGCTACGAGCAGTACGTC. V and J are TRBV7-2 and TRBJ2-7; possibly TRBD2 for D (5 bases). With 5 bases removed from V and 3 bases from J, the gap between germline ends came to 14 bases. The CDR3 totals 14 residues. Germline V gene sequence: CDR1 SGHTA, CDR2 FQGNSA.

This chain joins TRBV2 and TRBJ2-5, with D unclear. V lost 4 bases and J lost 2, with 8 bases in between. Germline lookup yields CDR1 SNHLY and CDR2 FYNNEI. The CDR3 consists of 13 residues. The CDR3 coding sequence is TGTGCCAGCAGTGGTCGAAGACAAGAGACCCAGTACTTC. This translates into CASSGRRQETQYF. Together with reference TRBV2 and TRBJ2-5, the CDR3 gives the full variable domain: EPEVTQTPSHQVTQMGQEVILRCVPISNHLYFYWYRQILGQKVEFLVSFYNNEISEKSEIFDDQFSVERPDGSNFTLKIRSTKLEDSAMYFCASSGRRQETQYFGPGTRLLVL.

The sample holds a few counts of this clone. This CDR3 is CASSSTGASGKDTQYF. In DNA form, the CDR3 reads TGTGCCAGCAGCTCCACCGGAGCTAGCGGGAAAGATACGCAGTATTTT. The chain has TRBV13 and TRBJ2-3; TRBD2 matches at 9 bases. From germline, CDR1 is PRHDT and CDR2 FYEKMQ (reference sequence). The junction had 10 bases not matched to a gene; V was cut back by 4 bases and J by 5 bases. The CDR3 extends over 16 amino acids.

A few counts support this clone. The chain joins TRBV5-1 to TRBJ2-3; no reliable D call. There are 14 residues in the CDR3. Germline assignment: CDR1 SGHRS and CDR2 YFSETQ. Trimming removed 0 bases at V and 6 bases at J, with 11 bases between. CDR3 protein: CASSLVGIVDTQYF. CDR3 sequence (DNA): TGCGCCAGCAGCTTGGTGGGCATTGTGGATACGCAGTATTTT.

V is TRBV11-2 and J is TRBJ2-5, with a tentative D call TRBD1 (8 bases). The V end lost 5 bases, the J end lost 5 bases, and 18 bases lay between the germline ends. CDR1 and CDR2 (germline): SGHAT, FQNNGV. There are 15 residues in the CDR3. The CDR3: CASSLRDRREETQYF. DNA for the CDR3: TGTGCCAGCAGCCTGCGGGACAGGCGGGAGGAGACCCAGTACTTC.

The chain has TRBV19 and TRBJ2-1; 9 bases fit TRBD2. Germline V gives CDR1 LNHDA, CDR2 SQIVND (reference sequence). The CDR3 contains 14 residues. V lost 3 bases and J lost 7; bases outside the gene matches: 4. CDR3 region: CASSILAGRNEQFF. The CDR3, as DNA: TGTGCCAGTAGTATCCTAGCGGGACGGAATGAGCAGTTCTTC.

This clone has more than one count but fewer than ten. The chain has TRBV5-4 and TRBJ2-5; 7 nucleotides match TRBD2. Germline V gene lookup returns CDR1 SGHNT and CDR2 YYREEE (reference sequence). The CDR3 runs 17 residues. J gave up 0 bases and V 0 bases, and 8 bases lay outside the gene matches. CDR3 region: CASSLAGSGGDQETQYF. In DNA, the CDR3 is TGTGCCAGCAGCTTGGCCGGGTCGGGAGGAGACCAAGAGACCCAGTACTTC.

The J gene is TRBJ2-3, the V gene TRBV6-1; D possibly corresponds to TRBD2 (5 bases). The CDR3 extends over 14 amino acids. Germline V gene lookup returns CDR1 MNHNS and CDR2 SASEGT. V was clipped by 3 bases and J by 7 bases, with 14 bases between them. CDR3 sequence: CASSERAAVNTQYF. CDR3 bases: TGTGCCAGCAGTGAGAGGGCCGCCGTGAATACGCAGTATTTT.

This clone showed up just a few times. V and J are TRBV27 and TRBJ1-2, with D unresolved. Trimming took off 6 bases at V and 3 bases at J, with 14 bases between the two ends. CDR1 and CDR2 from the germline V gene are MNHEY and SMNVEV (reference sequence). This CDR3 is 14 amino acids long. The CDR3 coding sequence is TGTGCCAGCAGCCCCCTCGGCGGGGACTATGGCTACACCTTC. This encodes CASSPLGGDYGYTF.

The chain couples TRBV11-2 to TRBJ2-7; D is perhaps TRBD2 (6 bases). The CDR3 totals 14 residues. The germline V gene has CDR1 SGHAT and CDR2 FQNNGV. The V gene lost 3 bases and the J gene lost 9 bases, with 18 bases spanning the gap. In DNA form, the CDR3 reads TGTGCCAGCAGCTTCGGGGGTGCTGGTTCGAGGCAGTACGTC. This sequence encodes CASSFGGAGSRQYV.